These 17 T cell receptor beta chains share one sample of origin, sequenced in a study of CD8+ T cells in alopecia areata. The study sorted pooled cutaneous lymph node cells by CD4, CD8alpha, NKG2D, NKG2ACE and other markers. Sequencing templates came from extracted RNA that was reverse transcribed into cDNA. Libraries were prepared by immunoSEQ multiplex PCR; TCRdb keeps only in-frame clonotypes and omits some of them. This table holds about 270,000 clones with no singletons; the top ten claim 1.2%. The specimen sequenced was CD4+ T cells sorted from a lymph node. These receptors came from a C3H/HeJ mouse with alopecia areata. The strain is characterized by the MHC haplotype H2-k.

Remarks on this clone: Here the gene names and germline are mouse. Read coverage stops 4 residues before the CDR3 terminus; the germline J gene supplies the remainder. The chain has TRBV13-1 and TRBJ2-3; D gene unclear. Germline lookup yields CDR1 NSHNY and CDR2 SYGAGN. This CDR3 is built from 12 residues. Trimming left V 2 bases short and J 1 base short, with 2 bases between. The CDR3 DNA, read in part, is TGTGCCAGCAGTGAAGGTGCAGAA. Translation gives CASSEGAE. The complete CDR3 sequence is CASSEGAETLYF.

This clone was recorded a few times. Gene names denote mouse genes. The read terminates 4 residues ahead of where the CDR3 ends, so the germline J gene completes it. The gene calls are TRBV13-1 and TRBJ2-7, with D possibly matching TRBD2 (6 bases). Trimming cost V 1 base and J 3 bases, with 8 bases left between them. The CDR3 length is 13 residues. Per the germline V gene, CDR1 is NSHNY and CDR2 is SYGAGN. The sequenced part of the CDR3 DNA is TGTGCCAGCAGTGATCCTGGGGTCTAT. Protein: CASSDPGVY. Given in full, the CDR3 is CASSDPGVYEQYF.

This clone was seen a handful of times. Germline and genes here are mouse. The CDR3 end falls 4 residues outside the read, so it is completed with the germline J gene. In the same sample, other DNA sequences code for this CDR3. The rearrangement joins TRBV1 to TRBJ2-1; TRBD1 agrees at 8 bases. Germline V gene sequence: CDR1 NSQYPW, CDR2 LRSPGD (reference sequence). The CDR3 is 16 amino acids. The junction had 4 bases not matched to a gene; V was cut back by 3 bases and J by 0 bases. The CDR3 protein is CTCSALGQGNYAEQFF. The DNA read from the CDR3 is TGCACCTGCAGTGCCCTCGGACAGGGTAACTATGCT.

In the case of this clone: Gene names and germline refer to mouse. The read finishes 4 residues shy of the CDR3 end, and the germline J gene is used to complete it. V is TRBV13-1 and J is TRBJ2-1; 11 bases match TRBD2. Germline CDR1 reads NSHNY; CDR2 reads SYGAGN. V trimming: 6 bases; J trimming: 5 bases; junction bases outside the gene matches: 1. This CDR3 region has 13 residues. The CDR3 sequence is CASTTGGDAEQFF. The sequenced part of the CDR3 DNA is TGTGCCAGCACGACTGGGGGGGATGCT.

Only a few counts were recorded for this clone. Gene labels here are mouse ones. The DNA read from the CDR3 is TGTGCCTGGAGCCCGGGACTGGGGGTCAACACCGGG. Protein product: CAWSPGLGVNTG. The entire CDR3 reads CAWSPGLGVNTGQLYF. This chain joins TRBV31 and TRBJ2-2; TRBD2 matches 11 bases. Read sequence stops 4 residues before the CDR3 end, and the germline J gene provides the missing end. Unmatched junction bases numbered 5, after V lost 3 bases and J lost 2 bases. Germline assignment: CDR1 GKSSPN and CDR2 SITVG. The CDR3 is 16 amino acids.

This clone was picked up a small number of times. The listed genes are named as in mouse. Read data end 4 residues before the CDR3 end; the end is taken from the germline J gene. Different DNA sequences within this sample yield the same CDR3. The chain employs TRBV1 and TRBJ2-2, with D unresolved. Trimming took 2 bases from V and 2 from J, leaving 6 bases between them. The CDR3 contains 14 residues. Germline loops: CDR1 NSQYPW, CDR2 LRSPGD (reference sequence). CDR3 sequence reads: CTCSARQNTGQLYF. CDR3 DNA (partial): TGCACCTGCAGTGCACGCCAGAACACCGGG.

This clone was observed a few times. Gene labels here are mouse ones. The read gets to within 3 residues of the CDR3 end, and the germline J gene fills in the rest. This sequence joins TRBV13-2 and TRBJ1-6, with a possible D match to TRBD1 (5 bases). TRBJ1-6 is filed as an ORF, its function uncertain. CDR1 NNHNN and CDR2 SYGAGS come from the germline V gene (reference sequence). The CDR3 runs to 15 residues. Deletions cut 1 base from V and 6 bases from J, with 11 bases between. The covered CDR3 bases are TGTGCCAGCGGTGATCACCAGGGTGGTAATTCGCCC. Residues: CASGDHQGGNSP. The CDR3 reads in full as CASGDHQGGNSPLYF.

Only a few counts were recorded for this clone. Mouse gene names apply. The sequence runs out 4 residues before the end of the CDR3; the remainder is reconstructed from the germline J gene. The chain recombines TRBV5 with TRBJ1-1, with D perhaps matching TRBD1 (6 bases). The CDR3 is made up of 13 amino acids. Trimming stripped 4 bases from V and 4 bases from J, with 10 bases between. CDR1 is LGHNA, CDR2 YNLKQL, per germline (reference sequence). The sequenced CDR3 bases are TGTGCCAGCAGCCCCACAGGGTTCACA. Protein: CASSPTGFT. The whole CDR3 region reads CASSPTGFTEVFF.

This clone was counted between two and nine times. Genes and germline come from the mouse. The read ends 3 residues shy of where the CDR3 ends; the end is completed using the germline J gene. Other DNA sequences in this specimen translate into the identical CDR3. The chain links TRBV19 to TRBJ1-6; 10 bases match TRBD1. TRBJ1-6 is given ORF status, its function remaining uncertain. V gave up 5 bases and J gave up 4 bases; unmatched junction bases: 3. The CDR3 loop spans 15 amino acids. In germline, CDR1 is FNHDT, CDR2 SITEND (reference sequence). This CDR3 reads CASSRDRGYNSPLYF. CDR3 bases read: TGTGCCAGCAGCAGGGACAGGGGATATAATTCGCCC.

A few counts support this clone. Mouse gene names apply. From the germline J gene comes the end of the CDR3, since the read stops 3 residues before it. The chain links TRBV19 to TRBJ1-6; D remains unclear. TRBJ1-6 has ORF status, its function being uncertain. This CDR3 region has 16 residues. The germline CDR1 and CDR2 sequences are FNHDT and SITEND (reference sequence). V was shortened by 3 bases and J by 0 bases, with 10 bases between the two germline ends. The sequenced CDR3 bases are TGTGCCAGCAGTACGCGACAAAATTCCTATAATTCGCCC. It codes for CASSTRQNSYNSP. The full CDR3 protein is CASSTRQNSYNSPLYF.

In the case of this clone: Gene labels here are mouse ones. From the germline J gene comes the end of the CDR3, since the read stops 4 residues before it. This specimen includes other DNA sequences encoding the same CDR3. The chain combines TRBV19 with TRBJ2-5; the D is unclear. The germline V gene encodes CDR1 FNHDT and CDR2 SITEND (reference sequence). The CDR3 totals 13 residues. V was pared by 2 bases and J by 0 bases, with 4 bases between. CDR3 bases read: TGTGCCAGCAGTATTAGTAACCAAGAC. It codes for CASSISNQD. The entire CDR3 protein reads CASSISNQDTQYF.

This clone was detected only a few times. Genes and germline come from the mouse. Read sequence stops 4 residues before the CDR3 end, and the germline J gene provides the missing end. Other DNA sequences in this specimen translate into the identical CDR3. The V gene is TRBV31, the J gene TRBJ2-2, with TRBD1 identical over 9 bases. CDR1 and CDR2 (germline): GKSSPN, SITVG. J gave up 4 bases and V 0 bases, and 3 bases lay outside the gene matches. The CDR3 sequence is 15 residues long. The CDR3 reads CAWSLRTGVTGQLYF. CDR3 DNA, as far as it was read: TGTGCCTGGAGTCTTCGGACAGGGGTCACCGGG.

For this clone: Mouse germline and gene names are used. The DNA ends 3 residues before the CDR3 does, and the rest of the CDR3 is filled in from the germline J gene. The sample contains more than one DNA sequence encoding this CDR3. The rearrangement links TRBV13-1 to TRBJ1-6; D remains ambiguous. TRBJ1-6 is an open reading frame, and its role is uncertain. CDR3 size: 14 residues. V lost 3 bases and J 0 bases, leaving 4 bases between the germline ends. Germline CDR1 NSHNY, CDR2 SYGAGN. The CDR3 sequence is CASSVGSYNSPLYF. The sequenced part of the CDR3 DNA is TGTGCCAGCAGTGTGGGTTCCTATAATTCGCCC.

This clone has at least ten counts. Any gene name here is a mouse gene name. The DNA read from the CDR3 is TGTGCTAGCAGTAGAGCCGGGACAGCAAACACCGGG. Translating it yields CASSRAGTANTG. The whole CDR3 region reads CASSRAGTANTGQLYF. The genes are TRBV17 and TRBJ2-2, with 7 bases aligning to TRBD1. The CDR3 is cut off 4 residues early in the read; its end comes from the germline J gene. Germline CDR1 MNHDT, CDR2 YYDKIL. With 1 base clipped from V and 0 bases from J, the junction kept 2 bases outside the gene matches. This CDR3 spans 16 amino acids.

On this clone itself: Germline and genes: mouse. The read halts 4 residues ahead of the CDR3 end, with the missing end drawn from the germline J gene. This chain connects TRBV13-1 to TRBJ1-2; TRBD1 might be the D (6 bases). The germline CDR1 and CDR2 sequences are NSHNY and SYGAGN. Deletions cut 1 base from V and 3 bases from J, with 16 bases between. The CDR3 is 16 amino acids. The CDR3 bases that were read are TGTGCCAGCAGTGATCTCCGGACAGAGAGGGACTCC. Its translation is CASSDLRTERDS. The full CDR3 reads CASSDLRTERDSDYTF.

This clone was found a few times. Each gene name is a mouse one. CDR3 residues: CTCSGLGGDYAEQFF. The CDR3 DNA, read in part, is TGCACCTGCAGTGGACTGGGGGGGGACTATGCT. The chain carries TRBV1 and TRBJ2-1; 11 nucleotides align to TRBD2. The read ends 4 residues early relative to the CDR3; the germline J gene fills the gap. J gave up 2 bases and V 4 bases, and 1 base lay outside the gene matches. CDR1 and CDR2 from the germline V gene are NSQYPW and LRSPGD (reference sequence). CDR3 length: 15 amino acids. Full variable domain (missing parts from reference TRBV1 and TRBJ2-1): VTLLEQNPRWRLVPRGQAVNLRCILKNSQYPWMSWYQQDLQKQLQWLFTLRSPGDKEVKSLPGADYLATRVTDTELRLQVANMSQGRTLYCTCSGLGGDYAEQFFGPGTRLTVL.

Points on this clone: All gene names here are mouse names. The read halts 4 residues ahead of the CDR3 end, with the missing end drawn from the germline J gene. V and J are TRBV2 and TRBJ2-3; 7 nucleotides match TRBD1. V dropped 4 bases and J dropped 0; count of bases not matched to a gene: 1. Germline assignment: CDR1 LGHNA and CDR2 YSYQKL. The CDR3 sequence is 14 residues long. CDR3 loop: CASSRDSSAETLYF. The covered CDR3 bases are TGTGCCAGCAGCCGGGACAGTAGTGCAGAA.